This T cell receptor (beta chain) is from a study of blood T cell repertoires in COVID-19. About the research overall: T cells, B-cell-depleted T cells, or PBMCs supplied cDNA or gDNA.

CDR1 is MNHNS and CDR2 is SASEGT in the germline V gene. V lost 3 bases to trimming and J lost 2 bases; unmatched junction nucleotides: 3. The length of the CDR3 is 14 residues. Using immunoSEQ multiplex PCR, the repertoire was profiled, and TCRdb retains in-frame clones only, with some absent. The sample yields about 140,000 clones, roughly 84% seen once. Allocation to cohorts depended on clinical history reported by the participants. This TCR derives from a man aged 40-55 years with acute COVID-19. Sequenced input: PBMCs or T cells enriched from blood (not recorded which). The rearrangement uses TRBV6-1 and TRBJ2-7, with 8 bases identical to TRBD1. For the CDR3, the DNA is TGTGCCAGCAGTGACCCGGACAGGGCCTACGAGCAGTACTTC. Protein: CASSDPDRAYEQYF.